What follows are 17 T cell receptor beta chains derived from one specimen sequenced in a study of T cells after yellow fever vaccination. TCRdb ran MiXCR on the 5' RACE reads and lists one entry per CDR3 protein. The sample shows just over 300,000 distinct CDR3 sequences, approximately 3.8% of them seen only once. The specimen was PBMCs, collected on the day of the yellow fever booster vaccination. All receptors come from a young man who received the YFV17D yellow fever vaccine.

The chain couples TRBV24-1 to TRBJ1-2; TRBD1 might be the D (5 bases). The CDR3 totals 13 residues. V was shortened by 5 bases and J by 3 bases, with 9 bases between the two germline ends. The germline V gene encodes CDR1 KGHDR and CDR2 SFDVKD. As DNA, the CDR3 is TGTGCCACCAGTGCCGGCAGGGACTATGGCTACACCTTC. Translating it yields CATSAGRDYGYTF.

This clonotype was seen many times. The rearrangement joins TRBV29-1 to TRBJ2-7; D perhaps matches TRBD2 (6 bases). The length of the CDR3 is 14 residues. Germline-derived CDR1 and CDR2 are SQVTM and ANQGSEA. V lost 6 bases to trimming and J lost 3 bases, with 18 bases between them. The CDR3 loop is CSVIPGGRNYEQYF. CDR3 in DNA: TGCAGCGTAATTCCCGGGGGACGAAACTACGAGCAGTACTTC.

In this sample, this clonotype turned up a few times. V and J are TRBV4-3 and TRBJ2-3; unclear D gene. This CDR3 spans 14 amino acids. Germline V gives CDR1 LGHNA, CDR2 YSLEER. V was pared by 1 base and J by 4 bases, with 9 bases between. CDR3 region: CASSQGSEADTQYF. Written as DNA, the CDR3 is TGCGCCAGCAGCCAAGGGAGTGAGGCAGATACGCAGTATTTT.

The gene calls are TRBV10-3 and TRBJ1-6, with no clear D. Germline-derived CDR1 and CDR2 are ENHRY and SYGVKD. V was clipped by 0 bases and J by 10 bases, with 16 bases between them. The CDR3 covers 16 residues. The CDR3: CAISESIGRAGSPLHF. For the CDR3, the DNA is TGTGCCATCAGTGAGTCGATAGGGAGGGCGGGCTCACCCCTCCACTTT.

V usage is TRBV24-1 and J usage is TRBJ2-2; perhaps D is TRBD1 or TRBD2 (5 bases each). The CDR3 length is 13 residues. V was clipped by 9 bases and J by 1 base, with 8 bases between them. The germline V gene has CDR1 KGHDR and CDR2 SFDVKD. The CDR3 region is CATGDENTGELFF. CDR3 nucleotides: TGTGCCACCGGGGACGAGAACACCGGGGAGCTGTTTTTT.

This clonotype was seen many times. This chain joins TRBV10-3 and TRBJ2-5; D is unclear. Germline-derived CDR1 and CDR2 are ENHRY and SYGVKD. V shed 4 bases and J shed 2 bases, with 11 bases lying between them. This CDR3 spans 14 amino acids. The CDR3 coding sequence is TGTGCCATCAGTGCGTCCGGCAGGCAAGAGACCCAGTACTTC. It is translated as CAISASGRQETQYF.

This clonotype was found a few times. CDR3: CASSLWRGQETQYF. CDR3 nucleotides: TGTGCCAGCAGTTTATGGAGGGGGCAGGAGACCCAGTACTTC. The J gene is TRBJ2-5, the V gene TRBV27; possibly TRBD1 for D (7 bases). Trimming removed 1 base at V and 5 bases at J, with 11 bases between. This CDR3 region has 14 residues. Germline V gene lookup returns CDR1 MNHEY and CDR2 SMNVEV (reference sequence).

The chain combines TRBV10-3 with TRBJ1-1; 7 nucleotides line up with TRBD1. CDR1 is ENHRY and CDR2 is SYGVKD in the germline V gene. The CDR3 totals 15 residues. Trimming at V came to 5 bases and at J to 0 bases, leaving 6 bases not matched to a gene. CDR3 residues: CAISPRTGLNTEAFF. In DNA, the CDR3 is TGTGCCATCAGTCCCCGGACAGGCCTGAACACTGAAGCTTTCTTT.

This clonotype turned up a few times. J is TRBJ1-6 and V is TRBV16, with D perhaps matching TRBD1 (6 bases). Germline V CDR1 and CDR2: KGHSY, FQNENV. Trimming left V 3 bases short and J 5 bases short, with 11 bases between. The CDR3 is 15 residues long. In DNA form, the CDR3 reads TGTGCCAGCAGCCAGACGACAGGCCATAATTCACCCCTCCACTTT. Its translation: CASSQTTGHNSPLHF.

This clonotype was seen ten or more times. The chain recombines TRBV11-2 with TRBJ1-1; D gene uncertain. Trimming cost V 7 bases and J 0 bases, with 15 bases left between them. This CDR3 has 15 residues. Germline V gene lookup returns CDR1 SGHAT and CDR2 FQNNGV. The CDR3 reads CASNPGGLLNTEAFF. CDR3 nucleotides: TGTGCCAGCAACCCCGGAGGGCTTCTGAACACTGAAGCTTTCTTT.

This clonotype was detected only a few times. The chain joins TRBV12-5 to TRBJ2-6; D is uncertain. Trimming shortened V by 6 bases and J by 0 bases, and 3 bases separated the two germline ends. This CDR3 region has 13 residues. Germline V gives CDR1 LGHNT, CDR2 FRNRAP. For the CDR3, the DNA is TGTGCTAGTGGGAACTCTGGGGCCAACGTCCTGACTTTC. Translating gives CASGNSGANVLTF.

This sequence joins TRBV6-5 and TRBJ1-2, with D tentatively TRBD1 (5 bases). The CDR3 is 12 amino acids. Deletions cut 5 bases from V and 8 bases from J, with 12 bases between. The V gene's germline CDR1 is MNHEY and CDR2 SVGAGI. The CDR3: CASSLRGWGYTF. The CDR3, as DNA: TGTGCCAGCAGTCTAAGGGGATGGGGCTACACCTTC.

In this sample, this clonotype turned up a few times. The V gene is TRBV7-2, the J gene TRBJ2-3; 15 bases are shared with TRBD2. The CDR3 extends over 16 amino acids. CDR1 SGHTA and CDR2 FQGNSA come from the germline V gene. Trimming took 5 bases from V and 5 from J; bases not matched to a gene: 5. The CDR3 sequence is CASSRGLAGGEDTQYF. The CDR3 DNA is TGTGCCAGCAGCCGCGGACTAGCGGGGGGGGAAGATACGCAGTATTTT.

This chain uses TRBV10-3 with TRBJ2-1; 14 positions match TRBD2. The CDR3 consists of 16 residues. V was pared by 4 bases and J by 5 bases, with 4 bases of the junction left unmatched. Germline V gene lookup returns CDR1 ENHRY and CDR2 SYGVKD. CDR3 DNA: TGTGCCATCAGTGTCCTGGGACTAGCGGGGGACAATGAGCAGTTCTTC. Translation: CAISVLGLAGDNEQFF.

V is TRBV5-6 and J is TRBJ1-3; no firm D call. Per the germline V gene, CDR1 is SGHDT and CDR2 is YYEEEE. Trimming left V 4 bases short and J 4 bases short, with 15 bases between. CDR3 length: 15 residues. CDR3: CASSGYIGRGNTIYF. The DNA of the CDR3 is TGTGCCAGCAGCGGTTACATAGGGAGAGGAAACACCATATATTTT.

This clonotype occurred many times. The rearrangement joins TRBV7-2 to TRBJ1-2, with D possibly matching TRBD1 (5 bases). V was cut by 3 bases and J by 8 bases, with 10 bases left in between. Looked up from germline, CDR1 is SGHTA and CDR2 is FQGNSA. This CDR3 spans 12 amino acids. The CDR3 loop is CASSFDWGGYTF. In nucleotides, the CDR3 is TGTGCCAGCAGCTTTGACTGGGGGGGCTACACCTTC.

This clonotype was seen only a few times. V is TRBV28 and J is TRBJ1-1, with unresolved D. The CDR3 is 15 residues long. V was cut by 3 bases and J by 2 bases, with 13 bases left in between. CDR1 is MDHEN and CDR2 is SYDVKM in the germline V gene. The CDR3 spells CASSFFSSRNTEAFF. The CDR3 region has the DNA TGTGCCAGCAGTTTCTTCTCCTCCCGTAACACTGAAGCTTTCTTT.